This T cell receptor beta chain was sequenced during a study of CD8+ T cells in alopecia areata. Trimming at V came to 0 bases and at J to 6 bases, leaving 2 bases not matched to a gene. Germline CDR1 SQVTM, CDR2 ANQGSEA. The CDR3 sequence is 13 residues long. The authors extracted RNA and reverse transcribed it into cDNA as the sequencing template. Measured with immunoSEQ multiplex PCR; TCRdb has only the in-frame clones, and not every one. The sample consists of 120,000 or so clones, around 48% of them appearing once. The chain employs TRBV29-1 and TRBJ2-1; 7 nucleotides align to TRBD1. The source material was NKG2D-low CD8+ T cells sorted from blood. The clonotype was recovered from a human donor with alopecia areata. CDR3: CSVEETGTNEQFF. The CDR3 DNA follows: TGCAGCGTTGAAGAGACAGGGACCAATGAGCAGTTCTTC.